These T cell receptor beta chains were read from a single sample in a study of early T cells in non-severe SARS-CoV-2 infection. TCRdb independently ran MiXCR on the 5' RACE reads; one entry per CDR3 protein. The table lists tens of thousands of distinct CDR3 sequences, more than 13% of them singletons. The sequenced material came from whole blood. The receptors stem from an adult who was a healthcare worker with PCR-confirmed SARS-CoV-2 infection or an uninfected control (not recorded which). CDR3s include the opening cysteine and the closing phenylalanine or tryptophan. D genes are given only for firm matches. A row's size may be missing; if present it is once, few, many or a size class.

d_gene: NA
j_gene: TRBJ1-1
v_gene: TRBV11-2
abundance: NA
CDR3nt: TGTGCCAGCAGCCTAGCAAACACTGAAGCTTTCTTT
CDR3aa: CASSLANTEAFF

d_gene: NA
j_gene: TRBJ2-3
v_gene: TRBV5-4
abundance: NA
CDR3nt: TGTGCCAGCAGCCCCTGGGGGGAAAGGAGTACGCAGTATTTT
CDR3aa: CASSPWGERSTQYF

d_gene: NA
j_gene: TRBJ2-3
v_gene: TRBV12-5
abundance: few
CDR3nt: TGTGCTAGTGGTTTGGTTGAACAGGTCGGAGATTTT
CDR3aa: CASGLVEQVGDF

d_gene: TRBD2
j_gene: TRBJ2-1
v_gene: TRBV6-1
abundance: many
CDR3nt: TGTGCCAGCAGTGCCGAAGCGGGAGACCCGGGTAATGAGCAGTTCTTC
CDR3aa: CASSAEAGDPGNEQFF

d_gene: NA
j_gene: TRBJ2-5
v_gene: TRBV21-1
abundance: few
CDR3nt: TGTGCCAGCAGCATCGGTGAACAGTACTTC
CDR3aa: CASSIGEQYF

d_gene: NA
j_gene: TRBJ2-7
v_gene: TRBV6-2/TRBV6-3
abundance: NA
CDR3nt: TGTGCCAGCAGGGAAATGAGATCCTACGAGCAGTACTTC
CDR3aa: CASREMRSYEQYF

d_gene: NA
j_gene: TRBJ2-1
v_gene: TRBV5-1
abundance: many
CDR3nt: TGCGCCAGCAGCCCGCAGGCTGCGCGCTACAATGAGCAGTTCTTC
CDR3aa: CASSPQAARYNEQFF

d_gene: NA
j_gene: TRBJ2-3
v_gene: TRBV12-3/TRBV12-4
abundance: few
CDR3nt: TGTGCCAGCAGTATGGCCACCACCCCGCAGTATTTT
CDR3aa: CASSMATTPQYF

d_gene: NA
j_gene: TRBJ1-2
v_gene: TRBV20-1
abundance: NA
CDR3nt: TGCAGTGCTCTAGGGCAGGGCTACACCTTC
CDR3aa: CSALGQGYTF

d_gene: NA
j_gene: TRBJ2-2
v_gene: TRBV11-2
abundance: few
CDR3nt: TGTGCCAGCAGCTTAGAACCCGGGGGGCCCGGGGAGCTGTTTTTT
CDR3aa: CASSLEPGGPGELFF

d_gene: NA
j_gene: TRBJ1-6
v_gene: TRBV6-6
abundance: NA
CDR3nt: TGTGCCAGCAGCCCGTTAATGGGCGAGAGCTCCTATAATTCACCCCTCCACTTT
CDR3aa: CASSPLMGESSYNSPLHF

d_gene: TRBD2
j_gene: TRBJ2-7
v_gene: TRBV15
abundance: NA
CDR3nt: TGTGCCACCAGCACGGGGGGCGAGCAGTACTTC
CDR3aa: CATSTGGEQYF

d_gene: TRBD2
j_gene: TRBJ2-7
v_gene: TRBV20-1
abundance: few
CDR3nt: TGCAGTGCTAGTGAGACTAGCGTATCATCCTACGAGCAGTACTTC
CDR3aa: CSASETSVSSYEQYF

d_gene: TRBD1
j_gene: TRBJ2-7
v_gene: TRBV5-1
abundance: NA
CDR3nt: TGCGCCAGCAGTTTTACGGGACAGGGGACCTACGAGCAGTACTTC
CDR3aa: CASSFTGQGTYEQYF

d_gene: TRBD2
j_gene: TRBJ2-1
v_gene: TRBV3-1
abundance: NA
CDR3nt: TGTGCCAGCAGCCTACTAGCGGGAGCAGGAATATACAATGAGCAGTTCTTC
CDR3aa: CASSLLAGAGIYNEQFF

d_gene: TRBD1
j_gene: TRBJ2-5
v_gene: TRBV29-1
abundance: medium-sized
CDR3nt: TGCAGCGTTCAAGCCGGGACAGGGGAAGAGACCCAGTACTTC
CDR3aa: CSVQAGTGEETQYF

d_gene: TRBD2
j_gene: TRBJ2-3
v_gene: TRBV20-1
abundance: few
CDR3nt: TGCAGTGCGAAGGGACTAGCGGGAGATATAGATACGCAGTATTTT
CDR3aa: CSAKGLAGDIDTQYF

d_gene: TRBD2
j_gene: TRBJ2-1
v_gene: TRBV28
abundance: few
CDR3nt: TGTGCCAGCCGGCGGGGGGCGAATGAGCAGTTCTTC
CDR3aa: CASRRGANEQFF

d_gene: TRBD2
j_gene: TRBJ2-5
v_gene: TRBV7-9
abundance: NA
CDR3nt: TGTGCCAGCAGCCCTAACGCGGGAGTAGAGACCCAGTACTTC
CDR3aa: CASSPNAGVETQYF

d_gene: TRBD2
j_gene: TRBJ2-5
v_gene: TRBV5-6
abundance: NA
CDR3nt: TGTGCCAGCAGCTATCGGGGACTAGCGGGAGGGGAGACCCAGTACTTC
CDR3aa: CASSYRGLAGGETQYF

d_gene: TRBD2
j_gene: TRBJ2-5
v_gene: TRBV20-1
abundance: NA
CDR3nt: TGCAGTGCGAGCGGGACTAGCGGGAGGGTCCAAGAGACCCAGTACTTC
CDR3aa: CSASGTSGRVQETQYF

d_gene: TRBD1
j_gene: TRBJ1-5
v_gene: TRBV18
abundance: many
CDR3nt: TGTGCCAGCTCCCCGGGACAGGGGAATCAGCCCCAGCATTTT
CDR3aa: CASSPGQGNQPQHF